This TCR beta chain emerged from a study of TIL therapy for anti-PD-1-resistant metastatic lung cancer. Turning to the study itself: Progressing patients received lymphodepletion, expanded TIL infusion and IL-2. Most patients had lung adenocarcinoma. Tumors carried a median about 1.5 non-synonymous mutations per megabase.

Sequencing used immunoSEQ v3. The table came from immunoSEQ multiplex PCR; TCRdb's copy has only in-frame clones and leaves some out. The sample records approximately 22,000 clones, 60% to 80% being singletons. CDR3 length equals 16 residues. CDR1 is SGHTA, CDR2 FQGNSA, per germline. V lost 4 bases, J lost 3 bases, and 16 bases lay in between. The time point is: pre-treatment sample, taken before nivolumab and TIL therapy. Adults with stage 4 NSCLC were enrolled in a phase I trial. The genes are TRBV7-2 and TRBJ2-4; D is perhaps TRBD1 or TRBD2 (6 bases each). The sequence derives from a person aged 25-80 years with non-small cell lung cancer. This specimen consisted of blood, obtained at baseline. CDR3 coding DNA: TGTGCCAGCAGCTCGACGTGGGGGGCGGGCAAAAACATTCAGTACTTC. It encodes CASSSTWGAGKNIQYF.